The entry below gives a single T cell receptor beta chain sequence along with its context. Antigen: not known. The data stem from a study of post-analysis software for immune sequencing data. Findings and caveats of the study: Included in a set of five TRBV segments more frequent in patients than controls were TRBV5-6, TRBV5-1 and TRBV20-1. Same-batch preparations were strongly co-clustered by F measure.

Unique molecular identifiers were present in the TCR beta cDNA libraries. Input amounts of roughly 0.9 to 10 million T cells were used. These gave approximately 500,000 cDNA molecules, so each molecule approximated one T cell. TCRdb re-analysed the PCR reads in MiXCR, keeping a single row per CDR3 protein. In the table there are some 160,000 distinct CDR3 sequences, roughly 40% of which are singletons. V lost 2 bases to trimming and J lost 8 bases, with 10 bases between them. Germline CDR1 reads MNHEY; CDR2 reads SVGEGT. The CDR3 is made up of 13 amino acids. This receptor was obtained from a girl aged 10 to 17 with multiple sclerosis. The chain employs TRBV6-2 or TRBV6-3 and TRBJ2-1; no reliable D call. Specimen: blood, collected after autologous hematopoietic stem cell transplantation. CDR3 region: CASSYPGDYEQFF. CDR3 coding DNA: TGTGCCAGCAGTTACCCCGGTGATTATGAGCAGTTCTTC.